Below are 6 T cell receptor beta chains sequenced from a single sample in a study of CD8 T cells in Susac syndrome (dated by TCRdb to the late 2010s). Receptor amplification or capture employed the immunoSEQ multiplex PCR assay. RNA was extracted using the RNeasy kit, and about 0.45 to 1 ug of the RNA was reverse transcribed with random hexamers. TCRdb trimmed public reads at Q25 via fastp, called clones via MiXCR and kept in-frame beta chains. Every distinct CDR3 protein forms one entry, paired with its most common genes and DNA. The sample data list more than 150,000 distinct CDR3 sequences, and about 94% of these were observed just once. The leading ten clones occupy around 0.14% of the sample. Sequenced sample: CD4+ T cells from PBMCs. The receptors shown here come from a human donor in good health.

This sequence joins TRBV7-2 and TRBJ2-6; 12 bases line up with TRBD2. This CDR3 is 19 amino acids long. Germline CDR1 SGHTA, CDR2 FQGNSA. The junction had 10 bases not matched to a gene; V was cut back by 5 bases and J by 2 bases. This chain's CDR3 is CASSAVSLAGGPGANVLTF. The CDR3 region has the DNA TGTGCCAGCAGCGCCGTCTCTCTAGCGGGGGGGCCTGGGGCCAACGTCCTGACTTTC.

The chain recombines TRBV28 with TRBJ1-1; perhaps TRBD1 as D (6 bases). The CDR3 has 12 residues. Trimming shortened V by 4 bases and J by 7 bases, and 10 bases separated the two germline ends. Germline CDR1 MDHEN, CDR2 SYDVKM. The CDR3 sequence is CASSSSQGEAFF. CDR3 nucleotide sequence: TGTGCCAGCAGTTCCTCACAGGGTGAAGCTTTCTTT.

V and J are TRBV5-4 and TRBJ1-2, with 8 bases fitting TRBD1. V lost 2 bases and J lost 2; bases outside the gene matches: 5. This CDR3 has 15 amino acids. Germline V lookup: CDR1 SGHNT, CDR2 YYREEE (reference sequence). This CDR3 is CASSFFRTGNYGYTF. The DNA of the CDR3 is TGTGCCAGCAGCTTCTTTAGGACAGGGAACTATGGCTACACCTTC.

This chain uses TRBV11-2 with TRBJ2-2, with 7 bases lining up with TRBD1. Germline V gives CDR1 SGHAT, CDR2 FQNNGV. With V trimmed by 11 bases and J by 2 bases, 5 bases remained unmatched. This CDR3 spans 13 amino acids. CDR3 in DNA: TGTGCCGGCCGACAGGGTAACACCGGGGAGCTGTTTTTT. This gives the protein CAGRQGNTGELFF.

This chain joins TRBV5-4 and TRBJ2-3, with 10 bases that match TRBD1. J was trimmed by 2 bases and V by 2 bases; bases with no gene match: 8. The length of the CDR3 is 17 residues. Germline V gene lookup returns CDR1 SGHNT and CDR2 YYREEE (reference sequence). The CDR3 DNA follows: TGTGCCAGCAGCTTTCCGGGACAGGGGAGGGCCACAGATACGCAGTATTTT. The encoded protein is CASSFPGQGRATDTQYF.

The chain has TRBV24-1 and TRBJ2-3; unclear D gene. Germline V gene lookup returns CDR1 KGHDR and CDR2 SFDVKD. The CDR3 loop spans 13 amino acids. Trimming left V 2 bases short and J 1 base short, with 3 bases between. The CDR3 region has the DNA TGTGCCACCAGTGATTCGCGCACAGATACGCAGTATTTT. It specifies CATSDSRTDTQYF.